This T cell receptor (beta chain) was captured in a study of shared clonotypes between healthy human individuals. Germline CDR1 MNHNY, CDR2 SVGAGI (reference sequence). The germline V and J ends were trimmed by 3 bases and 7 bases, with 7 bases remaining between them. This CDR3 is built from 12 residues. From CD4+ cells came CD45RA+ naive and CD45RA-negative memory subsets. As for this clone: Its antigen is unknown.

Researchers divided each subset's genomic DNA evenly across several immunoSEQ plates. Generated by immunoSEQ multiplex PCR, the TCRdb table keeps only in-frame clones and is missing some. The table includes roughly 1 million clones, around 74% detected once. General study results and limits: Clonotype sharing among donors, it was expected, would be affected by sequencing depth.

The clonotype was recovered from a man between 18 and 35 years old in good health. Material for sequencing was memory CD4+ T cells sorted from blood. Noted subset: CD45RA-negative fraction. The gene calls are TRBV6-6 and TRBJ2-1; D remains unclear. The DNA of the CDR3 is TGTGCCAGCAGTTATGTGGCAAATGAGCAGTTCTTC. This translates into CASSYVANEQFF.